These 27 T cell receptor beta chains were sequenced from one sample in a study of T-cell reconstitution after alpha-beta-depleted transplantation in children. Researchers prepared the TCRbeta library using unique molecular identifiers, the study reports. TCRdb fed the PCR reads into MiXCR, producing one record per CDR3 protein. The top ten hold roughly 5% of the sample, which has about 830,000 distinct CDR3 sequences, roughly 15% seen once. Specimen: PBMCs, mostly from graft donor cells, collected 360 days after TCRalphabeta/CD19-depleted stem cell transplant. The receptors shown here come from a male patient younger than 18 who had a stem cell transplant for acute lymphoblastic leukemia, so the T cells may come from the graft donor.

The sample holds many counts of this clonotype. The chain recombines TRBV5-6 with TRBJ1-5, with D tentatively TRBD1 (6 bases). Germline loops: CDR1 SGHDT, CDR2 YYEEEE. CDR3 length: 17 residues. V was pared by 3 bases and J by 1 base, with 17 bases between. CDR3 in DNA: TGTGCCAGCAGCTCCTGGACAGCCATTTCAAGCAATCAGCCCCAGCATTTT. This encodes CASSSWTAISSNQPQHF.

This clonotype was seen only a few times. The chain couples TRBV5-1 to TRBJ2-4; no clear D gene. The CDR3 covers 14 residues. Germline CDR1 reads SGHRS; CDR2 reads YFSETQ. Trimming removed 4 bases at V and 2 bases at J, with 10 bases between. The CDR3 loop reads CASSPVVTKNIQYF. Here the CDR3 DNA reads TGCGCCAGCAGCCCGGTAGTAACCAAAAACATTCAGTACTTC.

V gene TRBV5-6 combines with J gene TRBJ2-5, with D perhaps TRBD2 (5 bases). CDR1 and CDR2 (germline): SGHDT, YYEEEE. The V gene lost 1 base and the J gene lost 1 base, with 17 bases spanning the gap. The CDR3 is 17 amino acids. The CDR3 region is CASSLKAEGLGQETQYF. In DNA form, the CDR3 reads TGTGCCAGCAGCTTGAAAGCAGAGGGATTGGGCCAAGAGACCCAGTACTTC.

This chain links TRBV11-1 with TRBJ1-1; 9 positions match TRBD1. Trimming took 5 bases from V and 1 from J; bases not matched to a gene: 5. Germline V gene sequence: CDR1 SGHAT, CDR2 FQDESV (reference sequence). This CDR3 region has 15 residues. In nucleotides, the CDR3 is TGTGCCAGCAGCGTGGACAGGGGCACGAACACTGAAGCTTTCTTT. It specifies CASSVDRGTNTEAFF.

The chain is built from TRBV6-5 and TRBJ2-7; unclear D gene. Per germline, CDR1 MNHEY and CDR2 SVGAGI. V dropped 0 bases and J dropped 2 bases, with 8 bases sitting between them. This CDR3 is built from 14 residues. Here the CDR3 reads CASSYSFSPYEQYF. In nucleotides, the CDR3 is TGTGCCAGCAGTTACTCCTTCAGCCCCTACGAGCAGTACTTC.

J is TRBJ2-7 and V is TRBV4-1, with D maybe TRBD1 (5 bases). Germline-derived CDR1 and CDR2 are MGHRA and YSYEKL. The V end was cut by 6 bases, the J end by 6 bases, with 9 bases between. The CDR3 extends over 11 amino acids. The CDR3 protein is CASSRDSEQYF. CDR3 DNA: TGCGCCAGCAGTCGCGACAGCGAGCAGTACTTC.

Only a few counts were recorded for this clonotype. The J gene is TRBJ2-3, the V gene TRBV24-1; D not resolved. This CDR3 region has 14 residues. The V end lost 4 bases, the J end lost 5 bases, and 12 bases lay between the germline ends. Germline CDR1 reads KGHDR; CDR2 reads SFDVKD. This chain's CDR3 is CATSDPRYGDTQYF. In nucleotides, the CDR3 is TGTGCCACCAGTGACCCCCGATATGGAGATACGCAGTATTTT.

The table lists this clonotype with a few counts. This chain links TRBV11-3 with TRBJ2-1; D gene uncertain. The CDR3 contains 16 residues. Per germline, CDR1 SGHNT and CDR2 YENEEA. Trimming took off 5 bases at V and 10 bases at J, with 24 bases between the two ends. CDR3 residues: CASSPNGGVQPQEQFF. In nucleotides, the CDR3 is TGTGCCAGCAGCCCCAACGGTGGGGTTCAGCCCCAAGAGCAGTTCTTC.

V usage is TRBV3-1 and J usage is TRBJ1-1; D call uncertain. The CDR3 has 14 amino acids. Trimming left V 0 bases short and J 7 bases short, with 12 bases between. Germline CDR1 LGHDT, CDR2 YNNKEL (reference sequence). The CDR3 region has the DNA TGTGCCAGCAGCCAAGAACTCCGGGCCAGTGAAGCTTTCTTT. This codes for CASSQELRASEAFF.

V usage is TRBV7-3 and J usage is TRBJ2-1; 7 bases are shared with TRBD2. CDR3 length: 14 amino acids. The V gene end was trimmed by 2 bases and the J gene end by 5 bases; junction bases not matched to a gene: 3. Germline V gene lookup returns CDR1 SGHTA and CDR2 FQGTGA. The CDR3 loop reads CASSLSGTNNEQFF. The CDR3 DNA follows: TGTGCCAGCAGCTTATCCGGGACTAACAATGAGCAGTTCTTC.

V and J are TRBV7-9 and TRBJ2-2; D not certain. Germline V gene sequence: CDR1 SEHNR, CDR2 FQNEAQ (reference sequence). This CDR3 has 14 amino acids. The V gene lost 2 bases and the J gene lost 3 bases, with 7 bases spanning the gap. CDR3 protein: CASSLRVDTGELFF. The DNA for the CDR3 is TGTGCCAGCAGCTTACGGGTCGACACCGGGGAGCTGTTTTTT. Together with reference TRBV7-9 and TRBJ2-2, the CDR3 gives the full variable domain: DTGVSQNPRHKITKRGQNVTFRCDPISEHNRLYWYRQTLGQGPEFLTYFQNEAQLEKSRLLSDRFSAERPKGSFSTLEIQRTEQGDSAMYLCASSLRVDTGELFFGEGSRLTVL.

This clonotype was counted between two and nine times. The chain joins TRBV7-3 to TRBJ2-5; 12 bases map to TRBD2. This CDR3 region has 15 residues. CDR1 SGHTA and CDR2 FQGTGA come from the germline V gene. V gave up 5 bases and J gave up 2 bases; unmatched junction bases: 3. CDR3 bases: TGTGCCAGCAGCAAGACTAGCGGGAGTCAAGAGACCCAGTACTTC. Translating it yields CASSKTSGSQETQYF. Full variable domain (rest looked up from reference TRBV7-3 and TRBJ2-5): GAGVSQTPSNKVTEKGKYVELRCDPISGHTALYWYRQSLGQGPEFLIYFQGTGAADDSGLPNDRFFAVRPEGSVSTLKIQRTERGDSAVYLCASSKTSGSQETQYFGPGTRLLVL.

The rearrangement joins TRBV2 to TRBJ2-5, with 7 bases matching TRBD2. Germline assignment: CDR1 SNHLY and CDR2 FYNNEI. Trimming at V came to 11 bases and at J to 5 bases, leaving 8 bases not matched to a gene. This CDR3 comprises 12 residues. The CDR3 DNA sequence: TGTGCCCTTGGGGCGGGAGAGGAGACCCAGTACTTC. It specifies CALGAGEETQYF. The entire variable domain, with the rest obtained from reference TRBV2 and TRBJ2-5, is as follows: EPEVTQTPSHQVTQMGQEVILRCVPISNHLYFYWYRQILGQKVEFLVSFYNNEISEKSEIFDDQFSVERPDGSNFTLKIRSTKLEDSAMYFCALGAGEETQYFGPGTRLLVL.

This clonotype was found a few times. The chain is built from TRBV9 and TRBJ2-7; D gene uncertain. Per the germline V gene, CDR1 is SGDLS and CDR2 is YYNGEE. V lost 3 bases and J 3 bases, leaving 13 bases between the germline ends. CDR3 length: 14 residues. DNA of the CDR3: TGTGCCAGCAGCGACCCAGGACGGAACTACGAGCAGTACTTC. It specifies CASSDPGRNYEQYF.

V is TRBV20-1 and J is TRBJ2-1, with TRBD2 matching 12 bases. The V gene's germline CDR1 is DFQATT and CDR2 SNEGSKA (reference sequence). The CDR3 extends over 16 amino acids. J gave up 10 bases and V 0 bases, and 10 bases lay outside the gene matches. The CDR3 DNA sequence: TGCAGTGCTAGAGAACGGACTAGCGGGATCTTTGGAGAGCAGTTCTTC. Its translation: CSARERTSGIFGEQFF.

This clonotype showed up just a few times. The V and J genes are TRBV27 and TRBJ2-3; possibly TRBD1 for D (5 bases). There are 15 residues in the CDR3. From germline, CDR1 is MNHEY and CDR2 SMNVEV (reference sequence). Trimming removed 2 bases at V and 4 bases at J, with 13 bases between. This chain's CDR3 is CASSLGRDPPDTQYF. The CDR3 nucleotides are TGTGCCAGCAGTTTAGGCAGGGATCCCCCAGATACGCAGTATTTT.

The chain is built from TRBV12-3 or TRBV12-4 and TRBJ1-2, with D unresolved. The germline V and J ends were trimmed by 3 bases and 3 bases, with 11 bases remaining between them. The CDR3 contains 14 residues. CDR3 residues: CASSFRSRDYGYTF. Here the CDR3 DNA reads TGTGCCAGCAGTTTTCGGTCGCGAGACTATGGCTACACCTTC.

This clonotype has a handful of counts. This chain uses TRBV5-5 with TRBJ2-3, with TRBD2 identical over 13 bases. The CDR3 has 14 amino acids. Germline V gene sequence: CDR1 SGHKS, CDR2 YYEKEE (reference sequence). Germline trimming cut 3 bases from V and 8 bases from J; bases unmatched to any gene: 3. The CDR3 region has the DNA TGTGCCAGCAGCTGGACTAGCGGGAGTGGTACGCAGTATTTT. Encoded protein: CASSWTSGSGTQYF.

The chain combines TRBV9 with TRBJ2-2; no reliable D call. This CDR3 contains 12 residues. With 3 bases removed from V and 3 bases from J, the gap between germline ends came to 3 bases. CDR1 is SGDLS, CDR2 YYNGEE, per germline. CDR3 protein: CASSADTGELFF. CDR3 DNA sequence: TGTGCCAGCAGCGCAGACACCGGGGAGCTGTTTTTT. Full variable domain (missing parts from reference TRBV9 and TRBJ2-2): DSGVTQTPKHLITATGQRVTLRCSPRSGDLSVYWYQQSLDQGLQFLIQYYNGEERAKGNILERFSAQQFPDLHSELNLSSLELGDSALYFCASSADTGELFFGEGSRLTVL.

This chain links TRBV5-1 with TRBJ2-5; 7 nucleotides match TRBD1. Looked up from germline, CDR1 is SGHRS and CDR2 is YFSETQ. The junction had 4 bases not matched to a gene; V was cut back by 1 base and J by 1 base. The CDR3 loop spans 15 amino acids. CDR3 protein: CASSLMGTAQETQYF. CDR3 DNA sequence: TGCGCCAGCAGCTTGATGGGGACAGCCCAAGAGACCCAGTACTTC.

This clonotype was observed a handful of times. The chain joins TRBV7-9 to TRBJ2-1, with D tentatively TRBD1 or TRBD2 (5 bases each). CDR1 and CDR2 (germline): SEHNR, FQNEAQ (reference sequence). Trimming left V 5 bases short and J 6 bases short, with 14 bases between. CDR3 length: 14 residues. The CDR3 sequence: CASSPPGRSNEQFF. The CDR3 DNA sequence: TGTGCCAGCAGCCCCCCGGGACGGAGCAATGAGCAGTTCTTC.

The table lists this clonotype with a few counts. The chain uses TRBV7-2 and TRBJ2-3, with D unclear. The CDR3 consists of 15 residues. Germline CDR1 is SGHTA and CDR2 is FQGNSA. V was pared by 1 base and J by 6 bases, with 14 bases between. The CDR3 reads CASSLGSAFGDTQYF. The CDR3 region has the DNA TGTGCCAGCAGCTTAGGGTCCGCTTTCGGGGATACGCAGTATTTT.

This clonotype showed up just a few times. The chain joins TRBV5-5 to TRBJ1-6; possible D gene TRBD1, 5 bases. V was shortened by 1 base and J by 14 bases, with 10 bases between the two germline ends. The CDR3 has 12 amino acids. CDR1 SGHKS and CDR2 YYEKEE come from the germline V gene (reference sequence). The CDR3 DNA reads as TGTGCCAGCAGCTTGACAGGCATGGCCCTCCACTTT. Amino acids: CASSLTGMALHF.

This clonotype occurred many times. The chain employs TRBV12-3 or TRBV12-4 and TRBJ2-7, with D possibly called TRBD1 or TRBD2 (5 bases each). The CDR3 is 14 amino acids. V was trimmed by 6 bases and J by 7 bases, leaving 19 bases between them. CDR3 DNA sequence: TGTGCCAGCAGCCGGGACGGAAAGGTGTCAGAGCAGTACTTC. The encoded protein is CASSRDGKVSEQYF.

This clonotype appeared a few times. The chain combines TRBV7-9 with TRBJ1-2; D unclear. V was pared by 3 bases and J by 4 bases, with 9 bases between. This CDR3 has 13 residues. Germline CDR1 is SEHNR and CDR2 is FQNEAQ (reference sequence). The CDR3 DNA reads as TGTGCCAGCAGCTTGTACAGTAGCTATGGCTACACCTTC. This codes for CASSLYSSYGYTF.

V usage is TRBV20-1 and J usage is TRBJ2-3, with 10 bases matching TRBD2. There are 16 residues in the CDR3. Germline CDR1 reads DFQATT; CDR2 reads SNEGSKA (reference sequence). CDR3 in DNA: TGCAGCCCCTGGACTAGCGGAACCGCTAGCACAGATACGCAGTATTTT. Protein: CSPWTSGTASTDTQYF.

The chain is built from TRBV5-6 and TRBJ2-3, with 7 bases that match TRBD1. Germline V gives CDR1 SGHDT, CDR2 YYEEEE. CDR3 length: 16 residues. Trimming removed 3 bases from V and 3 bases from J; junction bases left unmatched: 10. The CDR3 loop reads CASSWIDRVFTDTQYF. The CDR3 DNA reads TGTGCCAGCAGCTGGATTGACAGGGTCTTTACAGATACGCAGTATTTT.